The present TCR beta chain was sequenced within a study of blood T cell repertoires in COVID-19. Study information: Both acute and convalescent COVID-19 samples were obtained from the United States, Italy and Spain. In each case, the material was cDNA or gDNA derived from T cells, B-cell-depleted T cells, or PBMCs.

In the authors' workflow: Reference gene primers were amplified, and this amplification served to estimate nucleated cell counts. Profiling relied on immunoSEQ multiplex PCR, and the TCRdb table lists in-frame clones only, not all of them. V and J calls and clone size are given by that table; D and trimming were obtained from the DNA. The table has about 300,000 clones, roughly 80% seen once. Germline CDR1 is SGDLS and CDR2 is YYNGEE. V gave up 1 base and J gave up 0 bases; unmatched junction bases: 2. The CDR3 is 16 amino acids. The Seattle site enrolled patients during active infection and followed them longitudinally.

The rearrangement links TRBV9 to TRBJ2-2; 8 nucleotides line up with TRBD2. This sequence was found in a human donor with COVID-19, enrolled during active disease. The donor label of this sample is uncertain. Material: peripheral blood. CDR3 in DNA: TGTGCCAGCAGCGTATTAGCGGGAACGAACACCGGGGAGCTGTTTTTT. It specifies CASSVLAGTNTGELFF.